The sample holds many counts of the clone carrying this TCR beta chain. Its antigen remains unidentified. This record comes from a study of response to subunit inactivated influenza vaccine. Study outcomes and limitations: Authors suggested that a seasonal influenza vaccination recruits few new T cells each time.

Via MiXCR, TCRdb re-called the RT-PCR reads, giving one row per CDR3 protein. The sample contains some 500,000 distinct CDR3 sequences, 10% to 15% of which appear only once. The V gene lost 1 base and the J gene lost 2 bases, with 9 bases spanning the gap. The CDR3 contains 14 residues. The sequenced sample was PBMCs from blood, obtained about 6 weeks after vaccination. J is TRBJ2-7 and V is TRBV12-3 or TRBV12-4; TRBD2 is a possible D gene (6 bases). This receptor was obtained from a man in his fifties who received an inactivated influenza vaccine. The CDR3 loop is CASSLGGGTYEQYF. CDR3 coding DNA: TGTGCCAGCAGTTTAGGGGGAGGTACCTACGAGCAGTACTTC.